Included here is one TCR beta chain sequence, with context. The antigen remains undetermined. The sample originates from a study of T cell repertoires in aging, cancer and after chemotherapy. Points from the study as a whole: In cancer patients, declining TCR diversity with age involved lost richness and lost evenness.

Peripheral blood genomic DNA, not sorted cells or RNA, was the template. Germline values: CDR1 SGHNT, CDR2 YYREEE (reference sequence). The CDR3 consists of 14 residues. V was pared by 0 bases and J by 9 bases, with 12 bases between. TRB rearrangements spanning V, D and J were amplified using mixed TRB-A/B primers. TCRdb processed the multiplex PCR reads anew with MiXCR; each CDR3 protein has one entry. The table has over 15,000 distinct CDR3 sequences, 37% seen once. The chain carries TRBV5-4 and TRBJ2-2, with D possibly matching TRBD2 (6 bases). The sequenced sample consisted of blood. This TCR was recovered from a human donor with a solid tumor. CDR3 nucleotides: TGTGCCAGCAGCTTGGAGGGAGGTAGCCGGGAGCTGTTTTTT. Protein sequence: CASSLEGGSRELFF.